The next 13 T cell receptor beta chains were all read from a single sample in a study of blood T cell repertoires in COVID-19. The protocol was immunoSEQ multiplex PCR, while the TCRdb copy is restricted to in-frame clones and leaves out a portion. Of approximately 120,000 clones listed, around 89% are singletons. Sequenced: peripheral blood. These receptors originate from a human donor with acute or convalescent COVID-19. The donor label of this sample is uncertain.

This sequence joins TRBV5-1 and TRBJ2-2; D is undetermined. The CDR3 contains 15 residues. The V end was cut by 0 bases, the J end by 0 bases, with 6 bases between. CDR1 SGHRS and CDR2 YFSETQ come from the germline V gene. CDR3 coding DNA: TGCGCCAGCAGCTTGGTCAGCGCGAACACCGGGGAGCTGTTTTTT. Translated: CASSLVSANTGELFF.

This clone has a handful of counts. Other DNA variants within this sample encode the same CDR3. The chain has TRBV19 and TRBJ2-1; 7 bases line up with TRBD2. CDR1 and CDR2 (germline): LNHDA, SQIVND (reference sequence). The CDR3 consists of 16 residues. The junction had 5 bases not matched to a gene; V was cut back by 3 bases and J by 0 bases. The CDR3 coding sequence is TGTGCCAGTAGTATCACGGGGGGAGACTCCTACAATGAGCAGTTCTTC. Protein: CASSITGGDSYNEQFF. Combining the CDR3 with reference TRBV19 and TRBJ2-1 gives the whole variable domain DGGITQSPKYLFRKEGQNVTLSCEQNLNHDAMYWYRQDPGQGLRLIYYSQIVNDFQKGDIAEGYSVSREKKESFPLTVTSAQKNPTAFYLCASSITGGDSYNEQFFGPGTRLTVL.

The CDR3 DNA sequence: TGTGCCAGCAGCGCCAGGGGGGACTCCCGCTCTGGAAACACCATATATTTT. Protein product: CASSARGDSRSGNTIYF. The rearrangement links TRBV9 to TRBJ1-3, with 7 bases matching TRBD1. The length of the CDR3 is 17 residues. Losses at the gene ends were 3 bases for V and 0 bases for J; bases not matched to a gene: 9. The V gene's germline CDR1 is SGDLS and CDR2 YYNGEE.

CDR3 nucleotide sequence: TGTGCCAGCAGCTTTGAGGGATTCACTGAAGCTTTCTTT. Encoded protein: CASSFEGFTEAFF. The V call is TRBV7-9, the J call TRBJ1-1; D remains ambiguous. Between the trimmed V and J ends, which lost 3 bases and 4 bases, there was a span of 9 bases. The CDR3 totals 13 residues. The germline CDR1 and CDR2 sequences are SEHNR and FQNEAQ (reference sequence).

This clone was seen just once. The chain recombines TRBV6-2 or TRBV6-3 with TRBJ1-3; D not resolved. The CDR3 runs to 14 residues. Germline CDR1 reads MNHEY; CDR2 reads SVGEGT. The V end was cut by 4 bases, the J end by 0 bases, with 7 bases between. Written as DNA, the CDR3 is TGTGCCAGCAGTTCGGTGATCTCTGGAAACACCATATATTTT. This sequence encodes CASSSVISGNTIYF.

Of note for this clone: One end of the junction is discordant with germline, which a read error may explain. The genes are TRBV27 and TRBJ2-3; 11 nucleotides match TRBD2. Per the germline V gene, CDR1 is MNHEY and CDR2 is SMNVEV (reference sequence). The CDR3 extends over 13 amino acids. The CDR3 DNA is TGTGCCAGCAGTTCCCCAGGGACTAGCGGACCTCTATTT. Its translation: CASSSPGTSGPLF.

J is TRBJ1-2 and V is TRBV19; TRBD1 agrees at 7 bases. The CDR3 extends over 12 amino acids. V was pared by 6 bases and J by 7 bases, with 5 bases of the junction left unmatched. The germline V gene has CDR1 LNHDA and CDR2 SQIVND (reference sequence). CDR3 sequence: CASRNRGSGYTF. CDR3 in DNA: TGTGCCAGTAGGAACAGGGGAAGTGGCTACACCTTC.

V gene TRBV7-9 combines with J gene TRBJ1-4, with a tentative D call TRBD1 (6 bases). Germline V gene data show CDR1 as SEHNR and CDR2 as FQNEAQ (reference sequence). CDR3 length: 15 amino acids. Trimming removed 3 bases from V and 2 bases from J, with 10 bases in between. The CDR3 protein is CASSLLTGTNEKLFF. The CDR3 region has the DNA TGTGCCAGCAGCTTGCTAACAGGGACTAATGAAAAACTGTTTTTT.

The genes are TRBV11-2 and TRBJ2-2; 9 positions agree with TRBD2. The germline V gene encodes CDR1 SGHAT and CDR2 FQNNGV. After removal of 5 bases from V and 4 bases from J, the junction contained 8 bases not matched to a gene. The CDR3 consists of 16 residues. The CDR3 DNA reads TGTGCCAGCAGCCTCATGACTAGCGGACCCACCGGGGAGCTGTTTTTT. As protein: CASSLMTSGPTGELFF.

This clone was observed a single time. This chain joins TRBV6-5 and TRBJ2-7, with D possibly being TRBD1 (6 bases). The V gene's germline CDR1 is MNHEY and CDR2 SVGAGI. The CDR3 has 16 residues. Trimming stripped 4 bases from V and 2 bases from J, with 18 bases between. The CDR3: CASSSQGRQLAYEQYF. The CDR3 nucleotides are TGTGCCAGCAGTTCACAGGGTAGGCAGTTAGCCTACGAGCAGTACTTC.

The chain combines TRBV6-5 with TRBJ1-1; D possibly corresponds to TRBD1 (5 bases). V gave up 0 bases and J gave up 3 bases, with 14 bases separating them. The CDR3 consists of 16 residues. CDR1 and CDR2 (germline): MNHEY, SVGAGI. CDR3 bases: TGTGCCAGCAGTTACTCGAGTAGGGGCGTGGACACTGAAGCTTTCTTT. The encoded protein is CASSYSSRGVDTEAFF.

The chain couples TRBV28 to TRBJ1-6; D is ambiguous. CDR3 length: 12 residues. V shed 2 bases and J shed 14 bases, with 10 bases lying between them. Germline CDR1 MDHEN, CDR2 SYDVKM. CDR3 nucleotide sequence: TGTGCCAGCAGTTTAACGACGGCGGCCCTCCACTTT. Its translation is CASSLTTAALHF.

Only a few counts were recorded for this clone. V and J are TRBV5-5 and TRBJ1-1; 7 nucleotides agree with TRBD1. The V gene's germline CDR1 is SGHKS and CDR2 YYEKEE (reference sequence). There are 14 residues in the CDR3. J gave up 5 bases and V 0 bases, and 4 bases lay outside the gene matches. The CDR3 coding sequence is TGTGCCAGCAGCTTGGACGTACAGGGGACTGAAGCTTTCTTT. Its translation is CASSLDVQGTEAFF. Looking up the rest from reference TRBV5-5 and TRBJ1-1 gives the full variable domain: DAGVTQSPTHLIKTRGQQVTLRCSPISGHKSVSWYQQVLGQGPQFIFQYYEKEERGRGNFPDRFSARQFPNYSSELNVNALLLGDSALYLCASSLDVQGTEAFFGQGTRLTVV.